Each of the 15 T cell receptor beta chains below was sequenced from the same sample in a study of T cell changes during pregnancy in multiple sclerosis (dated by TCRdb to the late 2010s). Receptor amplification or capture employed the immunoSEQ multiplex PCR assay. The table comes from immuneACCESS by way of TCRdb, which keeps in-frame sequences with V and J called. Part of the clones is missing from these tables; in studies checked, under half for an unresolved V gene and the rest for unknown reasons. For this sample the table gives under 80,000 clones, of which roughly 88% were detected only once. Over 1.5% of the sample comes from the top ten. Here the sequenced sample was peripheral blood, taken in the first trimester of pregnancy. Receptors originate from a female donor with multiple sclerosis, enrolled in a pregnancy study.

The chain uses TRBV10-1 and TRBJ2-7; TRBD2 agrees at 11 bases. The CDR3 is 17 amino acids. The ends lost 9 bases at V and 0 bases at J; junction bases unmatched: 13. The V gene's germline CDR1 is WNHNN and CDR2 SYGVQD (reference sequence). The CDR3 reads CASPSGTSGKNSYEQYF. The CDR3, as DNA: TGCGCCAGTCCTTCCGGGACTAGCGGTAAAAACTCCTACGAGCAGTACTTC.

V gene TRBV19 combines with J gene TRBJ2-5; 8 positions agree with TRBD2. In germline, CDR1 is LNHDA, CDR2 SQIVND (reference sequence). This CDR3 comprises 16 residues. V was pared by 2 bases and J by 1 base, with 6 bases of the junction left unmatched. This CDR3 is CASSIIWREVQETQYF. The CDR3, as DNA: TGTGCCAGTAGTATAATCTGGCGGGAGGTCCAAGAGACCCAGTACTTC. Drawing the rest from reference TRBV19 and TRBJ2-5, the complete variable domain is DGGITQSPKYLFRKEGQNVTLSCEQNLNHDAMYWYRQDPGQGLRLIYYSQIVNDFQKGDIAEGYSVSREKKESFPLTVTSAQKNPTAFYLCASSIIWREVQETQYFGPGTRLLVL.

This chain uses TRBV6-6 with TRBJ2-7; 10 bases match TRBD2. The CDR3 sequence is 15 residues long. Germline V gives CDR1 MNHNY, CDR2 SVGAGI (reference sequence). Trimming took 2 bases from V and 4 from J; bases not matched to a gene: 5. CDR3 nucleotides: TGTGCCAGCAGTTACCTTAGCGGGAGGTCTTACGAGCAGTACTTC. Residues: CASSYLSGRSYEQYF.

The chain carries TRBV6-1 and TRBJ2-2; 8 bases are a match to TRBD2. The CDR3 contains 15 residues. Germline-derived CDR1 and CDR2 are MNHNS and SASEGT. The ends lost 5 bases at V and 1 base at J; junction bases unmatched: 3. The CDR3 DNA reads as TGTGCCAGCAGTCCGACTAGCGAGAACACCGGGGAGCTGTTTTTT. As protein: CASSPTSENTGELFF.

In DNA, the CDR3 is TGTGCCAGCAGCCGCCGGGACAGATCTAACTATGGCTACACCTTC. It is translated as CASSRRDRSNYGYTF. V and J are TRBV4-2 and TRBJ1-2; 7 nucleotides agree with TRBD1. Germline CDR1 LGHNA, CDR2 YNFKEQ. This CDR3 region has 15 residues. V lost 4 bases, J lost 0 bases, and 5 bases stayed unmatched.

The chain combines TRBV11-2 with TRBJ2-7, with 9 bases aligning to TRBD2. The CDR3 covers 15 residues. V was clipped by 4 bases and J by 2 bases; unmatched bases: 6. CDR1 and CDR2 (germline): SGHAT, FQNNGV. This CDR3 is CASSSWGTSTYEQYF. DNA for the CDR3: TGTGCCAGCAGCTCCTGGGGGACTAGCACCTACGAGCAGTACTTC.

The chain recombines TRBV30 with TRBJ2-2, with D possibly being TRBD2 (5 bases). There are 12 residues in the CDR3. V dropped 3 bases and J dropped 6 bases, with 8 bases sitting between them. Germline lookup yields CDR1 GTSNPN and CDR2 SVGIG (reference sequence). Here the CDR3 DNA reads TGTGCCTGGAGAGCCGGGGCCGGGGAGCTGTTTTTT. The encoded protein is CAWRAGAGELFF.

This rearrangement joins TRBV5-1 to TRBJ2-2; D is perhaps TRBD1 (6 bases). This CDR3 spans 17 amino acids. Germline V gene lookup returns CDR1 SGHRS and CDR2 YFSETQ. Deletions cut 0 bases from V and 5 bases from J, with 17 bases between. The CDR3 loop reads CASSLAYWAGDTGELFF. CDR3 DNA: TGCGCCAGCAGCTTGGCCTATTGGGCAGGGGATACCGGGGAGCTGTTTTTT.

The V gene is TRBV28, the J gene TRBJ2-2, with 7 positions matching TRBD1. This CDR3 has 14 amino acids. Germline CDR1 and CDR2: MDHEN and SYDVKM. V was clipped by 7 bases and J by 4 bases; unmatched bases: 6. This CDR3 is CASISGQFTGELFF. The CDR3 DNA sequence: TGTGCCAGCATTTCGGGACAGTTCACCGGGGAGCTGTTTTTT. The full variable domain, its missing parts supplied by reference TRBV28 and TRBJ2-2, is DVKVTQSSRYLVKRTGEKVFLECVQDMDHENMFWYRQDPGLGLRLIYFSYDVKMKEKGDIPEGYSVSREKKERFSLILESASTNQTSMYLCASISGQFTGELFFGEGSRLTVL.

This chain connects TRBV6-1 to TRBJ1-1; D is unclear. Germline V gives CDR1 MNHNS, CDR2 SASEGT. The CDR3 extends over 14 amino acids. Trimming shortened V by 4 bases and J by 0 bases, and 9 bases separated the two germline ends. As DNA, the CDR3 is TGTGCCAGCAGTGGGAGGTTTATGAACACTGAAGCTTTCTTT. Amino acid sequence: CASSGRFMNTEAFF.

DNA for the CDR3: TGCACCAGCAGCCAAGTTTTAGGCAAACTAGCGGTTTCCTACGAGCAGTACTTC. Its translation: CTSSQVLGKLAVSYEQYF. The chain recombines TRBV1 with TRBJ2-7; TRBD2 reflects the table's D call only, with no check against the DNA. TRBV1 is deemed a pseudogene. CDR3 length equals 18 residues.

The rearrangement links TRBV7-2 to TRBJ2-3; tentative D call: TRBD1 (5 bases). Between the trimmed V and J ends, which lost 4 bases and 6 bases, there was a span of 11 bases. Germline values: CDR1 SGHTA, CDR2 FQGNSA. CDR3 length: 13 amino acids. Here the CDR3 DNA reads TGTGCCAGCAGCTCGCAGGGTTCGGATACGCAGTATTTT. Residues: CASSSQGSDTQYF.

This rearrangement joins TRBV2 to TRBJ1-4; TRBD1 agrees at 7 bases. V was pared by 9 bases and J by 2 bases, with 6 bases of the junction left unmatched. Germline CDR1 reads SNHLY; CDR2 reads FYNNEI. The CDR3 consists of 14 residues. In DNA form, the CDR3 reads TGTGCCAGTAGACAGGGCGGTACTAATGAAAAACTGTTTTTT. Translated, it gives CASRQGGTNEKLFF.

The J gene is TRBJ2-3, the V gene TRBV5-4, with 9 bases fitting TRBD2. J gave up 1 base and V 5 bases, and 5 bases lay outside the gene matches. Germline V gene sequence: CDR1 SGHNT, CDR2 YYREEE (reference sequence). The CDR3 is 15 amino acids. CDR3 in amino acids: CASSHSGRGTDTQYF. The CDR3 bases are TGTGCCAGCAGTCATAGCGGGAGAGGCACAGATACGCAGTATTTT. Drawing the rest from reference TRBV5-4 and TRBJ2-3, the complete variable domain is ETGVTQSPTHLIKTRGQQVTLRCSSQSGHNTVSWYQQALGQGPQFIFQYYREEENGRGNFPPRFSGLQFPNYSSELNVNALELDDSALYLCASSHSGRGTDTQYFGPGTRLTVL.

The CDR3 DNA follows: TGTGCCAGCAGCTCGGACACTGAAGCTTTCTTT. Encoded protein: CASSSDTEAFF. This chain links TRBV7-9 with TRBJ1-1; no definite D call. V was shortened by 4 bases and J by 3 bases, with 3 bases between the two germline ends. The CDR3 has 11 residues. Germline assignment: CDR1 SEHNR and CDR2 FQNEAQ (reference sequence). The whole variable domain, remainder taken from reference TRBV7-9 and TRBJ1-1, is DTGVSQNPRHKITKRGQNVTFRCDPISEHNRLYWYRQTLGQGPEFLTYFQNEAQLEKSRLLSDRFSAERPKGSFSTLEIQRTEQGDSAMYLCASSSDTEAFFGQGTRLTVV.